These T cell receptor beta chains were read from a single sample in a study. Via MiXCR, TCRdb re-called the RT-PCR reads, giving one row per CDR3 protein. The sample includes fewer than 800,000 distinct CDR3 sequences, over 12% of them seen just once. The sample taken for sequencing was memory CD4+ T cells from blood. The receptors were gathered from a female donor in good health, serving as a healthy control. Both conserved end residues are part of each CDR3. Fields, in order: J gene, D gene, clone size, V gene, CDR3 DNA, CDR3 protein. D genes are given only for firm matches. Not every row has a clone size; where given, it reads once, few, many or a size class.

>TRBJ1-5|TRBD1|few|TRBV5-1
TGCGCCAGCAGCTTGGAGGGACAGGAAAATCAGCCCCAGCATTTT
CASSLEGQENQPQHF
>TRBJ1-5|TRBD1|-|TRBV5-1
TGCGCCAGCAGCTTGGGGGACAGGGGGCTAGGACAGCCCCAGCATTTT
CASSLGDRGLGQPQHF
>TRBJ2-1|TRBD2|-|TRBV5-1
TGCGCCAGCCCCAGGGGGACTAGCTATATACATGAGAATGAGCAGTTCTTC
CASPRGTSYIHENEQFF
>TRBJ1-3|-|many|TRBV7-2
TGTGCCAGCAGCTTAGGCCCCAACTCTGGAAACACCATATATTTT
CASSLGPNSGNTIYF
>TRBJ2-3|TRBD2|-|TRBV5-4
TGTGCCAGCAGGCCCGGGACTAGCGGCGCGGTAACAGATACGCAGTATTTT
CASRPGTSGAVTDTQYF
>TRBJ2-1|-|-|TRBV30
TGTGCCTGGACCAAGGACTCCTACAATGAGCAGTTCTTC
CAWTKDSYNEQFF
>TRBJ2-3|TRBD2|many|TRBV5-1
TGCGCCAGCAGACCAGGGACTAGCGCAGATACGCAGTATTTT
CASRPGTSADTQYF
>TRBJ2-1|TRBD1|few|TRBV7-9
TGTGCCAGCACACCGGGACAGCTCTACAATGAGCAGTTCTTC
CASTPGQLYNEQFF
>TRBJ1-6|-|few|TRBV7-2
TGTGCCAGCGCCCCAGGGGCCACATATAATTCACCCCTCCACTTT
CASAPGATYNSPLHF
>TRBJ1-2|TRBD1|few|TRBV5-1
TGCGCCAGCAGCTTGGTCGGACAGGGGGGCTATGGCTACACCTTC
CASSLVGQGGYGYTF
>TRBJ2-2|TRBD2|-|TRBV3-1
TGTGCCAGCAGCCAAGTCGGGGGGTACCCCGGGGAGCTGTTTTTT
CASSQVGGYPGELFF
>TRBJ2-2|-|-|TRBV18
TGTGCCAGCTCACCATGGGGAGGACTACCCTCTAACACCGGGGAGCTGTTTTTT
CASSPWGGLPSNTGELFF
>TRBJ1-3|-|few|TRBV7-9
TGTGCCAGCAGCGGGGGGTCACCTGGAAACACCATATATTTT
CASSGGSPGNTIYF
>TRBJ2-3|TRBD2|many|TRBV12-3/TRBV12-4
TGTGCCAGCAGTTTATCACTAGCGAGAATGGAAACAGATACGCAGTATTTT
CASSLSLARMETDTQYF
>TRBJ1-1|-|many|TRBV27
TGTGCCAGCAGTTTATCGGAAAAGAGGGGGGGAATAGAAGCTTTCTTT
CASSLSEKRGGIEAFF
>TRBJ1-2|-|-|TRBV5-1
TGCGCCAGCCGGGACGGCTATGGCTGCACCTTC
CASRDGYGCTF
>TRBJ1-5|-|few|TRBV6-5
TGTGCCAGCAGTTTCGGCTTATATAGCAATCAGCCCCAGCATTTT
CASSFGLYSNQPQHF
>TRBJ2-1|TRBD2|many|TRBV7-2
TGTGCCAGCAGCCAAGGACTAGCGGGGGGACTTTACAATGAGCAGTTCTTC
CASSQGLAGGLYNEQFF
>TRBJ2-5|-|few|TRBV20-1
TGCAGTACCAAGATGGGGGTTTACGAGACCCAGTACTTC
CSTKMGVYETQYF
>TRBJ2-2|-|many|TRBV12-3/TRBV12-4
TGTGCCAGCAGTTTTAATTCTGGGGCATGGTCCGGGGAGCTGTTTTTT
CASSFNSGAWSGELFF
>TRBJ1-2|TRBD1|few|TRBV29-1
TGCAGCATTAAGACCGGGACAGGGTCCCGCTATGGCTACACCTTC
CSIKTGTGSRYGYTF
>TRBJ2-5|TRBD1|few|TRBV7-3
TGTGCCAGCAGCCCCCACAGGGGGGAGGACGAGACCCAGTACTTC
CASSPHRGEDETQYF